One and the same sample provided the 23 T cell receptor beta chains below, sequenced in a study of OX40 agonist ivuxolimab in advanced cancers. Assay: immunoSEQ multiplex PCR; the TCRdb copy retains only in-frame clones and omits some. The table shows some 60,000 clones, with around 87% occurring only once. This specimen was CD4+ or CD8+ T cells sorted from blood, taken in a trial of the OX40 agonist ivuxolimab. These receptors were collected from an adult with an advanced solid tumor such as melanoma, head and neck, liver or kidney cancer.

The chain is built from TRBV28 and TRBJ1-3, with 9 positions matching TRBD1. V lost 6 bases to trimming and J lost 0 bases; unmatched junction nucleotides: 3. CDR1 is MDHEN and CDR2 is SYDVKM in the germline V gene. This CDR3 is built from 15 residues. Written as DNA, the CDR3 is TGTGCCAGCAGGGACAGGGGCAGCTCTGGAAACACCATATATTTT. It codes for CASRDRGSSGNTIYF.

V gene TRBV6-1 combines with J gene TRBJ2-3, with no clear D. Between the trimmed V and J ends, which lost 1 base and 4 bases, there was a span of 3 bases. CDR3 length: 12 residues. Germline CDR1 reads MNHNS; CDR2 reads SASEGT. The CDR3 sequence is CASSEESDTQYF. The CDR3 nucleotides read TGTGCCAGCAGTGAAGAATCAGATACGCAGTATTTT.

This clone was picked up one time. The chain employs TRBV6-5 and TRBJ2-3; tentative D call: TRBD1 (6 bases). This CDR3 comprises 16 residues. The ends were cut back, 6 bases at V and 0 bases at J, with 16 bases in the middle. CDR1 MNHEY and CDR2 SVGAGI come from the germline V gene. The CDR3 sequence: CASRYLGTSSTDTQYF. CDR3 DNA sequence: TGTGCCAGCAGATACCTCGGGACATCAAGCACAGATACGCAGTATTTT.

The V call is TRBV5-1, the J call TRBJ1-6; D unresolved. The CDR3 contains 16 residues. Germline assignment: CDR1 SGHRS and CDR2 YFSETQ. V was cut by 4 bases and J by 7 bases, with 18 bases left in between. The CDR3, as DNA: TGCGCCAGCAGCGGAAACGCGGTGAGGCACAATTCACCCCTCCACTTT. Translating gives CASSGNAVRHNSPLHF.

The chain couples TRBV7-8 to TRBJ2-5, with D possibly being TRBD1 (6 bases). The J call is uncertain, as TRBJ2-7 better fits the DNA end. CDR3 length: 13 amino acids. CDR1 and CDR2 (germline): SGHVS, FQNEAQ. This CDR3 is CASSLGGPYEQYF. In nucleotides, the CDR3 is TGTGCCAGCAGCTTAGGGGGGCCCTACGAGCAGTACTTC.

This clone was counted only a few times. The gene calls are TRBV5-4 and TRBJ2-1; 12 positions agree with TRBD2. CDR3 length: 18 amino acids. Germline V CDR1 and CDR2: SGHNT, YYREEE (reference sequence). V lost 2 bases, J lost 0 bases, and 6 bases stayed unmatched. The CDR3 loop is CASSFLAGGESSYNEQFF. Here the CDR3 DNA reads TGTGCCAGCAGCTTCCTAGCGGGGGGGGAAAGCTCCTACAATGAGCAGTTCTTC.

This chain uses TRBV30 with TRBJ1-1; D call uncertain. CDR1 and CDR2 (germline): GTSNPN, SVGIG (reference sequence). The CDR3 totals 13 residues. V lost 1 base to trimming and J lost 7 bases, with 13 bases between them. The CDR3 sequence: CAWSARRKGEAFF. DNA for the CDR3: TGTGCCTGGAGTGCCCGGAGGAAAGGTGAAGCTTTCTTT.

The rearrangement uses TRBV29-1 and TRBJ1-2, with D tentatively TRBD1 (5 bases). Trimming took 0 bases from V and 8 from J, leaving 13 bases between them. The V gene's germline CDR1 is SQVTM and CDR2 ANQGSEA. The CDR3 is 13 amino acids. In DNA form, the CDR3 reads TGCAGCGTTGAAGACAATGGAAGGGGCGGCTACACCTTC. It is translated as CSVEDNGRGGYTF.

The genes are TRBV14 and TRBJ2-6; 10 nucleotides match TRBD1. Germline assignment: CDR1 SGHDN and CDR2 FVKESK. This CDR3 has 17 residues. V lost 4 bases to trimming and J lost 5 bases; unmatched junction nucleotides: 8. CDR3 region: CASSPGQGRSWANVLTF. Here the CDR3 DNA reads TGTGCCAGCAGCCCGGGACAGGGGCGTTCGTGGGCCAACGTCCTGACTTTC.

V usage is TRBV2 and J usage is TRBJ1-2; TRBD1 matches 8 bases. The CDR3 is made up of 15 amino acids. Germline V gene sequence: CDR1 SNHLY, CDR2 FYNNEI. V was clipped by 2 bases and J by 5 bases; unmatched bases: 7. CDR3: CASSEFGQGGYGYTF. CDR3 DNA: TGTGCCAGCAGTGAATTTGGACAGGGAGGGTATGGCTACACCTTC. Supplemented by reference TRBV2 and TRBJ1-2, the full variable domain reads EPEVTQTPSHQVTQMGQEVILRCVPISNHLYFYWYRQILGQKVEFLVSFYNNEISEKSEIFDDQFSVERPDGSNFTLKIRSTKLEDSAMYFCASSEFGQGGYGYTFGSGTRLTVV.

The chain is built from TRBV15 and TRBJ1-2; weak D call: TRBD1 (6 bases). Germline V CDR1 and CDR2: LNHNV, YYDKDF (reference sequence). The germline V and J ends were trimmed by 0 bases and 7 bases, with 15 bases remaining between them. The CDR3 has 15 residues. The CDR3 region has the DNA TGTGCCACCAGCAGAGATCGGGGGGCTTACGGTGGCTACACCTTC. It translates to CATSRDRGAYGGYTF. Full variable domain (missing parts from reference TRBV15 and TRBJ1-2): DAMVIQNPRYQVTQFGKPVTLSCSQTLNHNVMYWYQQKSSQAPKLLFHYYDKDFNNEADTPDNFQSRRPNTSFCFLDIRSPGLGDTAMYLCATSRDRGAYGGYTFGSGTRLTVV.

The chain combines TRBV2 with TRBJ2-7; D is undetermined. This CDR3 spans 13 amino acids. Looked up from germline, CDR1 is SNHLY and CDR2 is FYNNEI. With 6 bases removed from V and 5 bases from J, the gap between germline ends came to 14 bases. CDR3 region: CASSVDMGNEQYF. CDR3 bases: TGTGCCAGCAGCGTTGACATGGGGAACGAGCAGTACTTC.

Concerning this clone: Different DNA sequences within this sample yield the same CDR3. V is TRBV4-3 and J is TRBJ1-1; 7 nucleotides match TRBD1. The V gene end was trimmed by 0 bases and the J gene end by 5 bases; junction bases not matched to a gene: 0. This CDR3 has 13 amino acids. Germline V gene sequence: CDR1 LGHNA, CDR2 YSLEER. The CDR3 DNA sequence: TGCGCCAGCAGCCAAGACAGGGGGACTGAAGCTTTCTTT. Translating it yields CASSQDRGTEAFF.

This clone was seen just once. The chain carries TRBV5-1 and TRBJ1-1; D is unresolved. CDR3 length equals 12 residues. V was cut by 0 bases and J by 8 bases, with 8 bases left in between. Per the germline V gene, CDR1 is SGHRS and CDR2 is YFSETQ. This chain's CDR3 is CASSLEGGEAFF. The CDR3 region has the DNA TGCGCCAGCAGCTTGGAAGGAGGAGAAGCTTTCTTT.

This chain connects TRBV18 to TRBJ1-5, with 7 bases identical to TRBD1. The J segment lost 1 base and the V segment lost 3 bases, leaving 3 bases of the junction unmatched. CDR3 length: 15 residues. In germline, CDR1 is KGHSH, CDR2 LQKENI. As DNA, the CDR3 is TGTGCCAGCTCACCGACAGGGAAGAGCAATCAGCCCCAGCATTTT. It encodes CASSPTGKSNQPQHF. Supplemented by reference TRBV18 and TRBJ1-5, the full variable domain reads NAGVMQNPRHLVRRRGQEARLRCSPMKGHSHVYWYRQLPEEGLKFMVYLQKENIIDESGMPKERFSAEFPKEGPSILRIQQVVRGDSAAYFCASSPTGKSNQPQHFGDGTRLSIL.

Of note for this clone: This sample includes further DNA sequences coding for the same CDR3. The rearrangement joins TRBV5-1 to TRBJ2-1; tentative D call: TRBD2 (7 bases). V was clipped by 0 bases and J by 6 bases, with 10 bases between them. The CDR3 has 14 amino acids. The germline gives CDR1 SGHRS, CDR2 YFSETQ. For the CDR3, the DNA is TGCGCCAGCAGCTTGGAGGGGGGGCGCAATGAGCAGTTCTTC. This sequence encodes CASSLEGGRNEQFF.

The genes are TRBV5-1 and TRBJ2-2; TRBD1 aligns across 9 bases. The CDR3 has 15 residues. Per germline, CDR1 SGHRS and CDR2 YFSETQ. J lost 5 bases, V lost 4 bases, and 6 bases had no gene match. The CDR3: CASSTGQGWTGELFF. CDR3 bases: TGCGCCAGCAGCACGGGACAGGGATGGACCGGGGAGCTGTTTTTT.

The chain is built from TRBV5-6 and TRBJ1-1; D possibly corresponds to TRBD1 (6 bases). The germline CDR1 and CDR2 sequences are SGHDT and YYEEEE. V lost 0 bases to trimming and J lost 8 bases, with 8 bases between them. This CDR3 has 12 residues. The CDR3: CASSLVTGEAFF. Here the CDR3 DNA reads TGTGCCAGCAGCTTGGTAACAGGGGAAGCTTTCTTT. The variable domain in full, completed from reference TRBV5-6 and TRBJ1-1, reads DAGVTQSPTHLIKTRGQQVTLRCSPKSGHDTVSWYQQALGQGPQFIFQYYEEEERQRGNFPDRFSGHQFPNYSSELNVNALLLGDSALYLCASSLVTGEAFFGQGTRLTVV.

V and J are TRBV6-1 and TRBJ2-1, with TRBD2 matching 10 bases. J lost 4 bases, V lost 5 bases, and 5 bases had no gene match. This CDR3 spans 15 amino acids. Germline assignment: CDR1 MNHNS and CDR2 SASEGT. Here the CDR3 DNA reads TGTGCCAGCAGTAAACTAGCGGGGTCTTACAATGAGCAGTTCTTC. As protein: CASSKLAGSYNEQFF.

This clone came up a few times. This sequence joins TRBV12-2 and TRBJ2-2; the table's D call TRBD2 went unverified against the DNA. TRBV12-2 is a documented pseudogene. The CDR3 is 16 residues long. CDR3 DNA sequence: TGTGCAAGTCGCGCCAGCCCCTGCGGGGACACCGGGGAGCTGTTTTTT. Residues: CASRASPCGDTGELFF.

The rearrangement uses TRBV7-9 and TRBJ2-5, with D perhaps TRBD1 (5 bases). V gave up 3 bases and J gave up 3 bases, with 8 bases separating them. This CDR3 has 13 amino acids. The germline CDR1 and CDR2 sequences are SEHNR and FQNEAQ (reference sequence). The CDR3 here is CASSFTGEETQYF. In nucleotides, the CDR3 is TGTGCCAGCAGCTTCACAGGTGAAGAGACCCAGTACTTC.

The J gene is TRBJ2-1, the V gene TRBV18; possibly TRBD1 for D (5 bases). The CDR3 is made up of 15 amino acids. CDR1 KGHSH and CDR2 LQKENI come from the germline V gene. Deletions cut 2 bases from V and 2 bases from J, with 10 bases between. CDR3 sequence (DNA): TGTGCCAGCTCACCAAGGACAAAGACCTACAATGAGCAGTTCTTC. Amino acids: CASSPRTKTYNEQFF.

The J gene is TRBJ2-3, the V gene TRBV5-1; 10 bases map to TRBD2. This CDR3 is 16 amino acids long. In germline, CDR1 is SGHRS, CDR2 YFSETQ. Unmatched junction bases numbered 10, after V lost 4 bases and J lost 5 bases. CDR3 DNA: TGCGCCAGCAGCGGAACTAGCGGGGAGACCCAAGATACGCAGTATTTT. It encodes CASSGTSGETQDTQYF.